The rows below give T cell receptor beta chains drawn from one sample of a study of blood T cell repertoires in COVID-19. Some clones are missing from TCRdb's copy, which holds only in-frame ones; the method was immunoSEQ multiplex PCR. The sample includes 300,000 to 350,000 clones, 80% to 90% of them seen just once. Sequencing used peripheral blood. These receptors came from a man aged 25 to 40 with COVID-19, enrolled during active disease. The conserved cysteine and the conserved F or W are not part of the CDR3 here. Not every row has a clone size; where given, it reads once, few, many or a size class.

abundance	v_gene	CDR3aa
-	TRBV3-1/TRBV3-2	ASTTYGTEAF
-	TRBV19	ASSQGRGYEQY
-	TRBV10-3	AISESQEVVPF
-	TRBV5-6	ASSSGMGNQPQH
-	TRBV14	ASSYRQGSGELF
-	TRBV27	ASSRSANTGELF
-	TRBV6-2/TRBV6-3	ASSPNRGARNSPLH
-	TRBV19	ASSPGQAPNNEQF
-	TRBV5-6	ASSGDRGQLAF
-	TRBV7-9	ASSPTSWETQY
-	TRBV10-3	AIRGRESSTDTQY
-	TRBV19	ATSPRGLLLAEAF
-	TRBV5-1	ASSLPGTGVEQF
-	TRBV5-4	ASSQDRGSYEQY
few	TRBV24-1	ATSDTRGTQY
-	TRBV9	ASSTRLAGSTYNEQF
-	TRBV20-1	SASGAIGYT
-	TRBV7-9	ASSLRGQGDYYEQY
-	TRBV9	ASSDRNTEAF
-	TRBV6-5	ASSLGGQTQY
-	TRBV5-6	ASSSNRGGNQPQH
-	TRBV5-1	ASSWEGQGAGFTDTQY
-	TRBV5-6	ASSLLTTSSYNEQF
-	TRBV11-2	ASSLDFTGSERT
-	TRBV6-1	ASSVSYRGLNEKLF
-	TRBV15	ATSQTSGAYNEQF
-	TRBV12-3/TRBV12-4	ASSLRRNNEQF
-	TRBV5-8	ASSEAGDRQETQY
-	TRBV21-1	ASSTQEASGSNEQF
-	TRBV6-5	ASSPQGLAGATQY
-	TRBV28	ASSLGGGWEPQH
-	TRBV7-2	ASSLDVTGGTGYT
-	TRBV9	ASSVGGVGHYGYT
-	TRBV6-5	ASRPRESSNQPQH
-	TRBV6-4	ASSTGSTGGQF
-	TRBV5-1	ASSLDRGGVGTEAF
-	TRBV6-5	ASSYGQGGSYEQY
-	TRBV7-3	ASSRYRGDTEAF
-	TRBV27	ASSFGQGNSPLH
-	TRBV7-6	ASSPRLAGSPGELF
-	TRBV4-3	ASSQDVVTRGYEQY
-	TRBV7-2	ASSLGQGSRYEQY
few	TRBV4-2	ASSYSGRNEQF
-	TRBV4-1	ASSRGTSGPGSYEQY
once	TRBV4-1	ASSQLVLSYNEQF
-	TRBV5-1	ASSKGTHFGVGTEAF
-	TRBV7-2	ASSRDRGNEKLF
-	TRBV15	ATSRGTPSSYEQY
once	TRBV7-2	ASSLGGAGYGYT
-	TRBV2	ASTTGQGLYEQY
-	TRBV7-6	ASSLGRGEASYEQY